This TCR beta chain was sequenced in a study of blood T cell repertoires in COVID-19. About the research overall: PBMCs, B-cell-depleted T cells, or T cells were the source of the cDNA or gDNA that made up the material.

Germline CDR1 reads LNHDA; CDR2 reads SQIVND (reference sequence). V lost 0 bases, J lost 5 bases, and 6 bases stayed unmatched. There are 16 residues in the CDR3. Donors were grouped by their self-reported clinical history. In the original analysis: Reference gene primers were amplified, and this amplification served to estimate nucleated cell counts. The method was immunoSEQ multiplex PCR; TCRdb's version includes in-frame clones alone and lacks a portion of them. V, J and clone size were drawn from that table, and D and trimming were deduced from the DNA. This table holds about 390,000 clones, roughly 89% found once.

This TCR was sampled from a woman aged 45-59 years who had recovered from COVID-19. Material: PBMCs or T cells enriched from blood (not recorded which). The V gene is TRBV19, the J gene TRBJ1-5; 8 bases match TRBD1. The DNA of the CDR3 is TGTGCCAGTAGTATAGATCTCAGGGGGCACTATCAGCCCCAGCATTTT. It encodes CASSIDLRGHYQPQHF.